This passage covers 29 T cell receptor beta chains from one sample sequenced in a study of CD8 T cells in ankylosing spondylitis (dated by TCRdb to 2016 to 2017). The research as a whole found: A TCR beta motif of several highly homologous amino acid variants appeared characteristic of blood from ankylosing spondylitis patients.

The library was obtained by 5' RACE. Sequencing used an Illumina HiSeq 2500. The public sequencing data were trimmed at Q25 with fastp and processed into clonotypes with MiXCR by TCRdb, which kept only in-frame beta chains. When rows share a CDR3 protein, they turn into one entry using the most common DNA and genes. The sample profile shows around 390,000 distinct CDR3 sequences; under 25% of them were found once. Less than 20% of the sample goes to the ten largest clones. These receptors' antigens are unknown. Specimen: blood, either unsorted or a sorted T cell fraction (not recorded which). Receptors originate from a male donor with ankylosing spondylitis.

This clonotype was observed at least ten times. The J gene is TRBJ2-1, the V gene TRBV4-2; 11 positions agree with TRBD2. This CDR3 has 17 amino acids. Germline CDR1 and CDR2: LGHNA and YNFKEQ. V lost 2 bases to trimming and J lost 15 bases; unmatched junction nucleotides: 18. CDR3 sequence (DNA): TGTGCCAGCAGCCAAACTACAAACGGACTAGCGGGCGGAAAGGTGTTCTTC. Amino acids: CASSQTTNGLAGGKVFF.

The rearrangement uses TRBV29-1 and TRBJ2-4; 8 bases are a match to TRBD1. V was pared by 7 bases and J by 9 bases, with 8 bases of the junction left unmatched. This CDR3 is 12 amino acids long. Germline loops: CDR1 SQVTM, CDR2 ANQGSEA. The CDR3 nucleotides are TGCAGCGCAGGGGGCCCCTATACCATTCAGTACTTC. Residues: CSAGGPYTIQYF.

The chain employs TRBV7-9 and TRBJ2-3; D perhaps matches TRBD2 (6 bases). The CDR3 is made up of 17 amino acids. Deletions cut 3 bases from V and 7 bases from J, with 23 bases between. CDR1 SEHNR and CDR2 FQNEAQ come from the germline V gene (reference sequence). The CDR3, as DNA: TGTGCCAGCAGCTTGCTACCGGGACTCACTTCGGTAAATACGCAGTATTTT. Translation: CASSLLPGLTSVNTQYF.

The CDR3, as DNA: TGTGCCAGCAGCCAAGGACGATTCGTCACAGATACGCAGTATTTT. This translates into CASSQGRFVTDTQYF. The rearrangement uses TRBV3-1 and TRBJ2-3, with unresolved D. The germline V and J ends were trimmed by 1 base and 2 bases, with 10 bases remaining between them. Germline V gene sequence: CDR1 LGHDT, CDR2 YNNKEL (reference sequence). This CDR3 has 15 residues.

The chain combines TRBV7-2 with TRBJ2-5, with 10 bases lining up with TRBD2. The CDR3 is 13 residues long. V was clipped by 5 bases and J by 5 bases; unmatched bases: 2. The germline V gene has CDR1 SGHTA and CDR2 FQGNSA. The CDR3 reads CASSPGLAETQYF. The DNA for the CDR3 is TGTGCCAGCAGCCCGGGACTAGCGGAGACCCAGTACTTC. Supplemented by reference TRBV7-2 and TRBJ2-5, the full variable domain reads GAGVSQSPSNKVTEKGKDVELRCDPISGHTALYWYRQSLGQGLEFLIYFQGNSAPDKSGLPSDRFSAERTGGSVSTLTIQRTQQEDSAVYLCASSPGLAETQYFGPGTRLLVL.

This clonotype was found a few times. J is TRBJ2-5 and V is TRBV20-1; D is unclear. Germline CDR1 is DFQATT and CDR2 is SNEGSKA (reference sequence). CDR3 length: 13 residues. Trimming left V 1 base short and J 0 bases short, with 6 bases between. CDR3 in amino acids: CSARVHHQETQYF. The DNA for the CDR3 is TGCAGTGCTAGAGTTCACCACCAAGAGACCCAGTACTTC.

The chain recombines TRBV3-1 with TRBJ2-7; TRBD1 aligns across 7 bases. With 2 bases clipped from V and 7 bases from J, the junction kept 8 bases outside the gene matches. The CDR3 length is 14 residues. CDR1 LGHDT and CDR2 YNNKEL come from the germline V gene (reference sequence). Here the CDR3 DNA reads TGTGCCAGCAGCCAAAGACAGGGCGGAGAAGAGCAGTACTTC. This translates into CASSQRQGGEEQYF.

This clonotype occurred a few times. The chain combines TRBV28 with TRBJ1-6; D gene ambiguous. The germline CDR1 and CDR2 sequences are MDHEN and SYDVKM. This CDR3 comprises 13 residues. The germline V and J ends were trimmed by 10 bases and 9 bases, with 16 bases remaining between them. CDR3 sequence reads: CAISALIISPLHF. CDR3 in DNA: TGTGCCATTAGCGCGTTAATCATTTCACCCCTCCACTTT.

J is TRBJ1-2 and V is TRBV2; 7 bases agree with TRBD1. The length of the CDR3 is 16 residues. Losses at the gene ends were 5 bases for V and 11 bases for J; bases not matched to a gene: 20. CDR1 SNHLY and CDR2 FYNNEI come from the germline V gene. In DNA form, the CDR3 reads TGTGCCAGCAGTCTAACCAGGACAGGCGCCAAACATCGTTACACCTTC. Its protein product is CASSLTRTGAKHRYTF.

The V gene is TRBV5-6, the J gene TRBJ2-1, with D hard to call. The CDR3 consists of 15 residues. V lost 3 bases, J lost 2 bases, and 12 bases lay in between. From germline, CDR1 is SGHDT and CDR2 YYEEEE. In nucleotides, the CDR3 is TGTGCCAGCAGCTCAACCTACCAGACCTACAATGAGCAGTTCTTC. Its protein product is CASSSTYQTYNEQFF.

DNA for the CDR3: TGCGCCAGCAGCCAAGAAAGTCGTGGGGGTGGTTATAATTCACCCCTCCACTTT. The encoded protein is CASSQESRGGGYNSPLHF. V usage is TRBV4-1 and J usage is TRBJ1-6; D possibly corresponds to TRBD1 (5 bases). Germline CDR1 reads MGHRA; CDR2 reads YSYEKL. The length of the CDR3 is 18 residues. The V end lost 0 bases, the J end lost 4 bases, and 16 bases lay between the germline ends.

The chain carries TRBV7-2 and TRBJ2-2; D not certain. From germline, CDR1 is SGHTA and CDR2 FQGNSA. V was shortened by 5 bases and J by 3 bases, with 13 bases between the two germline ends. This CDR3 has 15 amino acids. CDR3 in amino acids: CASSGWGLDTGELFF. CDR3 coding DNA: TGTGCCAGCAGCGGATGGGGTCTAGACACCGGGGAGCTGTTTTTT.

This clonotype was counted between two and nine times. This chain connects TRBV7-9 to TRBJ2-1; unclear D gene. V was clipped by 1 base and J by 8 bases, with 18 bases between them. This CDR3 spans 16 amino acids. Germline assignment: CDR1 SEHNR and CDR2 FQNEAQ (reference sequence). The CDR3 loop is CASSLERFWGGDEQFF. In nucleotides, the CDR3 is TGTGCCAGCAGCTTAGAGCGTTTTTGGGGTGGGGATGAGCAGTTCTTC.

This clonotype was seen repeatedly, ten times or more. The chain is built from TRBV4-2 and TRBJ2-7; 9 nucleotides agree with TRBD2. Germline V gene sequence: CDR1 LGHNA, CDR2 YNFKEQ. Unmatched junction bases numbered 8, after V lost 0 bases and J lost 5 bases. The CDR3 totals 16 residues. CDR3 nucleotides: TGTGCCAGCAGCCAAGATGGGGGACTAGCCGGCCACGAGCAGTACTTC. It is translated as CASSQDGGLAGHEQYF.

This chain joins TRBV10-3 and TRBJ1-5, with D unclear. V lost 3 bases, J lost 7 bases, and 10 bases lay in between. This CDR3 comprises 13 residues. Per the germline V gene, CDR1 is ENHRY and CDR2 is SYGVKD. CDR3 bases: TGTGCCATCAGTGATGGGGTATACCAGCCCCAGCATTTT. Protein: CAISDGVYQPQHF.

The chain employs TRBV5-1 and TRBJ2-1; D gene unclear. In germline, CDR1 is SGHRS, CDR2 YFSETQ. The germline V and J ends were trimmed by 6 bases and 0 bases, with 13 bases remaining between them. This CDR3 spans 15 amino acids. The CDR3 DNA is TGCGCCAGCATGCCGCTCCCGAGCTCCTACAATGAGCAGTTCTTC. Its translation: CASMPLPSSYNEQFF.

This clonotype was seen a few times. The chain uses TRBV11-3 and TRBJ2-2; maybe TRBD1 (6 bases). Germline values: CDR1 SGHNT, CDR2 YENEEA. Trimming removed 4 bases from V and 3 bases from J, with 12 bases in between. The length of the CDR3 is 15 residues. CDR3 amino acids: CASSYQGKDTGELFF. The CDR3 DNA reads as TGTGCCAGCAGCTACCAGGGGAAGGACACCGGGGAGCTGTTTTTT.

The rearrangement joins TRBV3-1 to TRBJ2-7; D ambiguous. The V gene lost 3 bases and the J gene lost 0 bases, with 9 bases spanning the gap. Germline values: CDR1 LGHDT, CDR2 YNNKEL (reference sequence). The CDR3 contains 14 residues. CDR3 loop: CASSQARASYEQYF. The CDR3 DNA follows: TGTGCCAGCAGCCAGGCACGGGCCTCCTACGAGCAGTACTTC.

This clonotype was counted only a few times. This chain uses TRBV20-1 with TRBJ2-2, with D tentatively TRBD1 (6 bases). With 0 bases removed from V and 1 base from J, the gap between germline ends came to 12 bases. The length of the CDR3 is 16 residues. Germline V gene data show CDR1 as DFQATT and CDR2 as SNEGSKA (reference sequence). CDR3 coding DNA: TGCAGTGCTAGAGATCCCAGGACAGTGAACACCGGGGAGCTGTTTTTT. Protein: CSARDPRTVNTGELFF.

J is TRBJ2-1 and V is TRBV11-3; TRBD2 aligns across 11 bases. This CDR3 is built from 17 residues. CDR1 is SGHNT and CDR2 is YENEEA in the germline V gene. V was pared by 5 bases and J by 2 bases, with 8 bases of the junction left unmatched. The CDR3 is CASSPRTSGGPYNEQFF. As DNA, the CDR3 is TGTGCCAGCAGCCCGCGCACTAGCGGGGGCCCCTACAATGAGCAGTTCTTC.

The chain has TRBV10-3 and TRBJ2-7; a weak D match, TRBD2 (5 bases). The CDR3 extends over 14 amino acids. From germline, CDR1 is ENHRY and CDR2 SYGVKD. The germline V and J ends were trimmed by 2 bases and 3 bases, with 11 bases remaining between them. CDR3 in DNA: TGTGCCATCAGTGAGGGAGGAGGAGGCTACGAGCAGTACTTC. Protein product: CAISEGGGGYEQYF.

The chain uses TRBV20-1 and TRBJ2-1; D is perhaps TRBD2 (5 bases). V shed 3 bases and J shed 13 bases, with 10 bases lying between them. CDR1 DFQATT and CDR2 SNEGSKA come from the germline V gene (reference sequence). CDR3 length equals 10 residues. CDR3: CSASSGIQFF. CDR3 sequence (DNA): TGCAGTGCTAGTTCCGGGATTCAGTTCTTC.

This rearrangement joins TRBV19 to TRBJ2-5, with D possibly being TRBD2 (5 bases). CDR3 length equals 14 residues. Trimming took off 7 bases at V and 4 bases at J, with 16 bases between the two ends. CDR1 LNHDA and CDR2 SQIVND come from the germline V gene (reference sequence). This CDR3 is CASKGQRDSETQYF. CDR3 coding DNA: TGTGCCAGTAAAGGCCAACGGGATTCAGAGACCCAGTACTTC.

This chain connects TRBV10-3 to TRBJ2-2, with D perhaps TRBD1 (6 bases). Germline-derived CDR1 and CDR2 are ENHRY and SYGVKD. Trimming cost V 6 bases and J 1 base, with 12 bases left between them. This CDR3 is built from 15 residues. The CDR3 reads CAISPLTGNTGELFF. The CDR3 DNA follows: TGTGCCATCAGCCCCCTGACAGGGAACACCGGGGAGCTGTTTTTT.

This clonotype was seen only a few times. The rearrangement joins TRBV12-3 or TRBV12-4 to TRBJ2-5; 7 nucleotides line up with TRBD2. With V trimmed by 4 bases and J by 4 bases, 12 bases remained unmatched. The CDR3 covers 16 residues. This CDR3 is CASSWKAGVQGETQYF. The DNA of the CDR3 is TGTGCCAGCAGTTGGAAGGCGGGAGTCCAGGGAGAGACCCAGTACTTC.

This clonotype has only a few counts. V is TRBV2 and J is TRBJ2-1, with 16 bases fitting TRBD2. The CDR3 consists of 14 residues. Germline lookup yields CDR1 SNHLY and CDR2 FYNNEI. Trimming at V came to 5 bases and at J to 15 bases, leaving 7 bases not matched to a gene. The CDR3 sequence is CASSPGTSGRVPFF. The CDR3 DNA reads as TGTGCCAGCAGTCCCGGGACTAGCGGGAGGGTTCCGTTCTTC.

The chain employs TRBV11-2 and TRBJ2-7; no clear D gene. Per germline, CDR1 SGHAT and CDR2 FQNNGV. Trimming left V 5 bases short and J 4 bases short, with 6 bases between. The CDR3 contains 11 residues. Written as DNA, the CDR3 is TGTGCCAGCAGCCCGATGTACGAGCAGTACTTC. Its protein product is CASSPMYEQYF.

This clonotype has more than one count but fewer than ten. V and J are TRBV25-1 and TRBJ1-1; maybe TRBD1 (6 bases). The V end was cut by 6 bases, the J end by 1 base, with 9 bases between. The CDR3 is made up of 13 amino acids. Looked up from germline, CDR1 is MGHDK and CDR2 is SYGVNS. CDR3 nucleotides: TGTGCCAGCAGACAGGGTCGGAACACTGAAGCTTTCTTT. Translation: CASRQGRNTEAFF.

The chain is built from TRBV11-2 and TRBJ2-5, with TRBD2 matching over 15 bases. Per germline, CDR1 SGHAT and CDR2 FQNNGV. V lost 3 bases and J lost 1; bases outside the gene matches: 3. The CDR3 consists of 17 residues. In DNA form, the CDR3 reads TGTGCCAGCAGCTTGGGACTAGCGGGGGGAAGCCAAGAGACCCAGTACTTC. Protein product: CASSLGLAGGSQETQYF. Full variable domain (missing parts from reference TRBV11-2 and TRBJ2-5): EAGVAQSPRYKIIEKRQSVAFWCNPISGHATLYWYQQILGQGPKLLIQFQNNGVVDDSQLPKDRFSAERLKGVDSTLKIQPAKLEDSAVYLCASSLGLAGGSQETQYFGPGTRLLVL.